The 21 T cell receptor beta chains given below trace back to one sample, sequenced in a study of shared clonotypes between healthy human individuals. Clones were read by immunoSEQ multiplex PCR, and TCRdb kept only the in-frame ones, dropping some. The sample includes a few million clones, more than 80% of them seen just once. Sample: naive CD4+ T cells from PBMCs. The subset denotes: CD45RA+ positively selected. The receptors stem from a man younger than 35 in good health. Some clones in this sample may be carry-over from other donors' samples.

The V gene is TRBV7-9, the J gene TRBJ1-1; no reliable D call. This CDR3 region has 10 residues. V lost 5 bases, J lost 7 bases, and 5 bases lay in between. The germline V gene encodes CDR1 SEHNR and CDR2 FQNEAQ (reference sequence). The CDR3 loop is CASSTFEAFF. For the CDR3, the DNA is TGTGCCAGCAGCACCTTTGAAGCTTTCTTT. Full variable domain (outside the CDR3, taken from reference TRBV7-9 and TRBJ1-1): DTGVSQNPRHKITKRGQNVTFRCDPISEHNRLYWYRQTLGQGPEFLTYFQNEAQLEKSRLLSDRFSAERPKGSFSTLEIQRTEQGDSAMYLCASSTFEAFFGQGTRLTVV.

This chain connects TRBV27 to TRBJ2-7; no clear D. The germline gives CDR1 MNHEY, CDR2 SMNVEV (reference sequence). CDR3 length: 14 amino acids. V gave up 6 bases and J gave up 3 bases, with 15 bases separating them. The CDR3 DNA is TGTGCCAGCAGCCAAACAAGGACCCGCTACGAGCAGTACTTC. This sequence encodes CASSQTRTRYEQYF.

The CDR3 sequence: CASSSLWDQREGVYEQYF. In nucleotides, the CDR3 is TGTGCCAGCAGCTCGCTCTGGGACCAGCGGGAGGGGGTCTACGAGCAGTACTTC. This chain uses TRBV7-2 with TRBJ2-7; 10 bases match TRBD2. The CDR3 is 18 amino acids. Trimming cost V 4 bases and J 3 bases; bases outside gene matches: 15. CDR1 is SGHTA, CDR2 FQGNSA, per germline.

The chain has TRBV7-2 and TRBJ2-2, with a tentative D call TRBD1 (5 bases). V lost 10 bases and J lost 1, with 16 bases in between. CDR3 size: 15 residues. Germline V lookup: CDR1 SGHTA, CDR2 FQGNSA. The CDR3 here is CAILVGPLNTGELFF. CDR3 bases: TGTGCCATCTTGGTGGGGCCATTGAACACCGGGGAGCTGTTTTTT.

J is TRBJ1-1 and V is TRBV5-8; possible D gene TRBD1, 6 bases. CDR3 length: 14 residues. The germline V gene encodes CDR1 SGHTS and CDR2 YDEGEE. V was cut by 4 bases and J by 3 bases, with 13 bases left in between. CDR3 bases: TGTGCCAGCAGCCCCCGGGACACTCACACTGAAGCTTTCTTT. It yields the protein CASSPRDTHTEAFF. The full variable domain, rest sourced from reference TRBV5-8 and TRBJ1-1, is EAGVTQSPTHLIKTRGQQATLRCSPISGHTSVYWYQQALGLGLQFLLWYDEGEERNRGNFPPRFSGRQFPNYSSELNVNALELEDSALYLCASSPRDTHTEAFFGQGTRLTVV.

The chain has TRBV5-1 and TRBJ2-7; possibly TRBD2 for D (6 bases). Germline V gene sequence: CDR1 SGHRS, CDR2 YFSETQ. This CDR3 contains 14 residues. Trimming stripped 3 bases from V and 7 bases from J, with 17 bases between. DNA for the CDR3: TGCGCCAGCAGCTGGACCCCGCCGGCGGGGGAGCAGTACTTC. Amino acids: CASSWTPPAGEQYF.

The V gene is TRBV5-1, the J gene TRBJ2-3, with 9 bases matching TRBD2. Germline V CDR1 and CDR2: SGHRS, YFSETQ. This CDR3 has 19 residues. Trimming took 0 bases from V and 1 from J; bases not matched to a gene: 12. The CDR3 coding sequence is TGCGCCAGCAGCTTGGGTGGCAGTAGCGGGAGTTTTCGCACAGATACGCAGTATTTT. Translated: CASSLGGSSGSFRTDTQYF.

The genes are TRBV11-1 and TRBJ2-6; weak D call: TRBD2 (7 bases). This CDR3 comprises 19 residues. Germline CDR1 reads SGHAT; CDR2 reads FQDESV (reference sequence). Trimming took 5 bases from V and 0 from J, leaving 20 bases between them. As DNA, the CDR3 is TGTGCCAGCAGCCCCAGGGGCCCGGGAGGCATCTCTGGGGCCAACGTCCTGACTTTC. This translates into CASSPRGPGGISGANVLTF. Full variable domain (missing parts from reference TRBV11-1 and TRBJ2-6): EAEVAQSPRYKITEKSQAVAFWCDPISGHATLYWYRQILGQGPELLVQFQDESVVDDSQLPKDRFSAERLKGVDSTLKIQPAELGDSAMYLCASSPRGPGGISGANVLTFGAGSRLTVL.

V is TRBV19 and J is TRBJ1-2; no clear D gene. V shed 5 bases and J shed 1 base, with 11 bases lying between them. In germline, CDR1 is LNHDA, CDR2 SQIVND (reference sequence). This CDR3 contains 14 residues. The CDR3 here is CASSAGRSNYGYTF. The DNA of the CDR3 is TGTGCCAGTAGTGCCGGGAGAAGTAACTATGGCTACACCTTC.

The V gene is TRBV29-1, the J gene TRBJ1-2; possibly TRBD1 for D (6 bases). V was pared by 5 bases and J by 2 bases, with 18 bases between. The CDR3 is made up of 15 amino acids. Germline loops: CDR1 SQVTM, CDR2 ANQGSEA. CDR3 sequence: CSVSKIRRGNYGYTF. The CDR3 DNA sequence: TGCAGCGTTTCCAAGATTAGGAGGGGGAACTATGGCTACACCTTC.

The chain joins TRBV10-1 to TRBJ1-1; weak D call: TRBD1 (5 bases). Trimming stripped 10 bases from V and 0 bases from J, with 18 bases between. The germline V gene has CDR1 WNHNN and CDR2 SYGVQD (reference sequence). The CDR3 totals 15 residues. The CDR3 DNA follows: TGCGCCACCGGGGGAGAAAAAACCATGAACACTGAAGCTTTCTTT. Protein product: CATGGEKTMNTEAFF.

The CDR3 sequence: CASSQDGEAFF. Written as DNA, the CDR3 is TGTGCCAGCAGTCAGGACGGTGAAGCTTTCTTT. The genes are TRBV2 and TRBJ1-1, with D hard to call. Trimming stripped 5 bases from V and 7 bases from J, with 8 bases between. There are 11 residues in the CDR3. CDR1 and CDR2 (germline): SNHLY, FYNNEI.

A word on this clone: Within the sample, other DNA sequences also encode this same CDR3. The chain joins TRBV7-9 to TRBJ1-3; D uncertain. The V gene's germline CDR1 is SEHNR and CDR2 FQNEAQ (reference sequence). This CDR3 has 14 amino acids. V lost 1 base, J lost 4 bases, and 8 bases lay in between. The CDR3 loop reads CASSLGVSGNTIYF. In DNA form, the CDR3 reads TGTGCCAGCAGCTTAGGGGTGTCCGGAAACACCATATATTTT.

The chain employs TRBV7-9 and TRBJ1-5; the D is unclear. The V gene lost 0 bases and the J gene lost 7 bases, with 4 bases spanning the gap. The CDR3 has 12 amino acids. CDR1 and CDR2 (germline): SEHNR, FQNEAQ (reference sequence). The CDR3 reads CASSLARQPQHF. CDR3 DNA sequence: TGTGCCAGCAGCTTAGCGCGACAGCCCCAGCATTTT.

Comments on this clone: Other nucleotide sequences in the sample specify the same CDR3. This chain links TRBV6-5 with TRBJ2-5; no clear D gene. The CDR3 contains 13 residues. Trimming cost V 4 bases and J 5 bases, with 11 bases left between them. The germline gives CDR1 MNHEY, CDR2 SVGAGI. The CDR3 is CASSWSGRETQYF. CDR3 coding DNA: TGTGCCAGCAGTTGGTCAGGCAGGGAGACCCAGTACTTC.

V and J are TRBV6-5 and TRBJ1-2; D gene uncertain. CDR1 and CDR2 from the germline V gene are MNHEY and SVGAGI. V lost 6 bases, J lost 3 bases, and 8 bases lay in between. The CDR3 extends over 12 amino acids. Here the CDR3 reads CASSRVDYGYTF. CDR3 nucleotide sequence: TGTGCCAGCAGCCGCGTGGACTATGGCTACACCTTC.

The J gene is TRBJ1-3, the V gene TRBV6-6, with no clear D. The CDR3 has 14 amino acids. V was cut by 6 bases and J by 0 bases, with 9 bases left in between. Germline V gives CDR1 MNHNY, CDR2 SVGAGI (reference sequence). The CDR3: CASSSGISGNTIYF. The CDR3 DNA sequence: TGTGCCAGCAGCTCAGGAATCTCTGGAAACACCATATATTTT.

The V and J genes are TRBV14 and TRBJ2-1; 8 bases match TRBD2. The ends lost 4 bases at V and 8 bases at J; junction bases unmatched: 7. The CDR3 extends over 14 amino acids. CDR1 and CDR2 (germline): SGHDN, FVKESK. CDR3 loop: CASSPKRERDEQFF. The CDR3 bases are TGTGCCAGCAGCCCGAAGCGGGAGCGGGATGAGCAGTTCTTC.

V and J are TRBV18 and TRBJ1-3; D is uncertain. Germline-derived CDR1 and CDR2 are KGHSH and LQKENI. CDR3 length: 16 amino acids. V was cut by 5 bases and J by 0 bases, with 14 bases left in between. In nucleotides, the CDR3 is TGTGCCAGCTCAGAAGGACGGTGGGGCTCTGGAAACACCATATATTTT. Translation: CASSEGRWGSGNTIYF.

The chain uses TRBV2 and TRBJ2-2; 7 bases agree with TRBD1. The CDR3 runs 17 residues. Germline V CDR1 and CDR2: SNHLY, FYNNEI. J was trimmed by 6 bases and V by 6 bases; bases with no gene match: 16. The CDR3 bases are TGTGCCAGCAGCCGGGACAGAACATTTTCATCGCCCGGGGAGCTGTTTTTT. This sequence encodes CASSRDRTFSSPGELFF.

The rearrangement links TRBV15 to TRBJ1-2; D might be TRBD1 (5 bases). CDR3 length equals 15 residues. Germline V lookup: CDR1 LNHNV, CDR2 YYDKDF (reference sequence). Between the trimmed V and J ends, which lost 0 bases and 7 bases, there was a span of 15 bases. The CDR3 protein is CATSRDMVDRGGYTF. In DNA, the CDR3 is TGTGCCACCAGCAGAGATATGGTTGATAGGGGTGGCTACACCTTC.